Listed below are T cell receptor beta chains from one sample, sequenced in a study of cytomegalovirus exposure and HLA in healthy donors. Some clones are missing from TCRdb's copy, which holds only in-frame ones; the method was immunoSEQ multiplex PCR. The table lists under 100,000 clones, 85% to 95% of them singletons. The sample was PBMCs. These receptors all stem from a woman younger than 30 in good health and CMV-seronegative. Each CDR3 is given with its conserved first and last residue. A D gene is named only where the DNA matches it firmly. Only part of the rows carry a size: once, few, many, or a class if the clone is expanded.

size: once; J: TRBJ2-7; D: TRBD2; V: TRBV9; CDR3: CASSVAPLPLAGESYEQYF; DNA: TGTGCCAGCAGCGTAGCTCCTTTGCCTCTAGCGGGAGAGTCCTACGAGCAGTACTTC
size: NA; J: TRBJ2-7; D: NA; V: TRBV7-9; CDR3: CASSLVAARMIEQYF; DNA: TGTGCCAGCAGCTTAGTGGCGGCGCGGATGATCGAGCAGTACTTC
size: NA; J: TRBJ2-3; D: NA; V: TRBV7-9; CDR3: CASSPSTRPDTQYF; DNA: TGTGCCAGCAGCCCGTCGACTAGACCAGATACGCAGTATTTT
size: once; J: TRBJ1-5; D: TRBD1; V: TRBV2; CDR3: CASNSGTGGNQPQHF; DNA: TGTGCCAGCAACTCAGGGACAGGCGGCAATCAGCCCCAGCATTTT
size: NA; J: TRBJ2-1; D: TRBD2; V: TRBV6-5; CDR3: CASRREGGRVNEQFF; DNA: TGTGCCAGCAGGAGGGAGGGCGGGAGAGTTAATGAGCAGTTCTTC
size: NA; J: TRBJ1-5; D: TRBD1; V: TRBV7-2; CDR3: CASSSSTGGNQPQHF; DNA: TGTGCCAGCAGCTCCTCGACAGGGGGGAACCAGCCCCAGCATTTT
size: NA; J: TRBJ1-2; D: TRBD1; V: TRBV4-1; CDR3: CASSLETGGGGYTF; DNA: TGCGCCAGCAGCCTTGAGACAGGGGGCGGGGGCTACACCTTC
size: NA; J: TRBJ2-5; D: TRBD1; V: TRBV4-1; CDR3: CASSRQGHQETQYF; DNA: TGCGCCAGCAGCAGACAGGGCCACCAAGAGACCCAGTACTTC
size: NA; J: TRBJ2-7; D: TRBD1; V: TRBV9; CDR3: CASSGGQATYEQYF; DNA: TGTGCCAGCAGCGGAGGACAGGCGACCTACGAGCAGTACTTC
size: NA; J: TRBJ2-2; D: TRBD2; V: TRBV10-3; CDR3: CAISEGPTSGRVGELFF; DNA: TGTGCCATCAGTGAGGGGCCCACTAGCGGGAGAGTCGGGGAGCTGTTTTTT
size: NA; J: TRBJ1-5; D: NA; V: TRBV7-9; CDR3: CASSLEGLPQHF; DNA: TGTGCCAGCAGCTTGGAGGGATTGCCCCAGCATTTT
size: once; J: TRBJ1-2; D: TRBD1; V: TRBV7-2; CDR3: CASSLVSGGGYGYTF; DNA: TGTGCCAGCAGCTTAGTATCAGGGGGCGGGTATGGCTACACCTTC
size: NA; J: TRBJ1-1; D: TRBD1; V: TRBV11-2; CDR3: CASSFPRGQENTEAFF; DNA: TGTGCCAGCAGCTTCCCTCGTGGACAGGAGAACACTGAAGCTTTCTTT
size: NA; J: TRBJ2-2; D: NA; V: TRBV7-2; CDR3: CASSPRNTGELFF; DNA: TGTGCCAGCAGCCCCCGTAACACCGGGGAGCTGTTTTTT
size: NA; J: TRBJ2-7; D: TRBD2; V: TRBV5-6; CDR3: CASSWRTSGRLEQYF; DNA: TGTGCCAGCAGCTGGCGGACTAGCGGGAGGCTCGAGCAGTACTTC
size: NA; J: TRBJ1-4; D: NA; V: TRBV7-2; CDR3: CASSLAGRENEKLFF; DNA: TGTGCCAGCAGCTTAGCAGGGAGGGAAAATGAAAAACTGTTTTTT
size: NA; J: TRBJ2-7; D: TRBD1; V: TRBV7-2; CDR3: CASSPRDRWDEQYF; DNA: TGTGCCAGCAGCCCTAGGGACAGGTGGGACGAGCAGTACTTC
size: NA; J: TRBJ2-3; D: TRBD2; V: TRBV7-8; CDR3: CASSPKGRLAGGPLLTDTQYF; DNA: TGTGCCAGCAGCCCCAAGGGTCGACTAGCGGGAGGCCCCCTTCTCACAGATACGCAGTATTTT
size: NA; J: TRBJ2-3; D: NA; V: TRBV7-8; CDR3: CASSLAIGGTDTQYF; DNA: TGTGCCAGCAGCTTAGCGATCGGGGGCACAGATACGCAGTATTTT
size: NA; J: TRBJ1-2; D: TRBD1; V: TRBV2; CDR3: CASRSPKLTGYDNYGYTF; DNA: TGTGCCAGCAGATCTCCAAAGTTGACAGGGTACGATAACTATGGCTACACCTTC
size: NA; J: TRBJ2-6; D: NA; V: TRBV27; CDR3: CASSLGTSGANVLTF; DNA: TGTGCCAGCAGCCTGGGGACTTCTGGGGCCAACGTCCTGACTTTC
size: once; J: TRBJ1-1; D: NA; V: TRBV6-1; CDR3: CASQMQVNTEAFF; DNA: TGTGCCAGCCAGATGCAGGTGAACACTGAAGCTTTCTTT
size: NA; J: TRBJ2-2; D: NA; V: TRBV2; CDR3: CASIPGPGTGELFF; DNA: TGTGCCAGCATTCCAGGGCCCGGCACCGGGGAGCTGTTTTTT
size: NA; J: TRBJ2-7; D: NA; V: TRBV5-6; CDR3: CASSWRDEQYF; DNA: TGTGCCAGCAGCTGGAGGGACGAGCAGTACTTC
size: NA; J: TRBJ2-1; D: NA; V: TRBV10-1; CDR3: CASSESGGSYNEQFF; DNA: TGCGCCAGCAGTGAGTCAGGGGGCTCCTACAATGAGCAGTTCTTC
size: NA; J: TRBJ1-2; D: NA; V: TRBV4-3; CDR3: CASSQETGHGYTF; DNA: TGCGCCAGCAGCCAGGAGACAGGCCACGGCTACACCTTC
size: NA; J: TRBJ2-1; D: TRBD2; V: TRBV7-2; CDR3: CASSLELAGFNEQFF; DNA: TGTGCCAGCAGCTTAGAACTAGCGGGGTTCAATGAGCAGTTCTTC
size: NA; J: TRBJ2-1; D: NA; V: TRBV20-1; CDR3: CSARQYNEQFF; DNA: TGCAGTGCTAGACAGTACAATGAGCAGTTCTTC
size: NA; J: TRBJ1-4; D: TRBD1; V: TRBV7-9; CDR3: CASSLYRDRGRTNEKLFF; DNA: TGTGCCAGCAGCTTATATCGGGACAGGGGCCGAACTAATGAAAAACTGTTTTTT
size: NA; J: TRBJ1-5; D: NA; V: TRBV7-9; CDR3: CASSFYTGSHSNQPQHF; DNA: TGTGCCAGCAGCTTCTACACCGGGAGTCATAGCAATCAGCCCCAGCATTTT
size: NA; J: TRBJ2-1; D: NA; V: TRBV7-6; CDR3: CASRGVRGISYNEQFF; DNA: TGTGCCAGCAGGGGGGTTCGGGGGATCTCCTACAATGAGCAGTTCTTC
size: NA; J: TRBJ1-1; D: TRBD1; V: TRBV27; CDR3: CASSLLTGSYTEAFF; DNA: TGTGCCAGCAGTTTACTGACAGGGAGCTACACTGAAGCTTTCTTT
size: NA; J: TRBJ1-2; D: TRBD1; V: TRBV19; CDR3: CATVTGGLISGYTF; DNA: TGTGCCACCGTAACAGGGGGCCTCATTAGTGGCTACACCTTC
size: NA; J: TRBJ2-5; D: NA; V: TRBV7-6; CDR3: CASSLFTREETQYF; DNA: TGTGCCAGCAGCTTATTTACTAGAGAAGAGACCCAGTACTTC
size: NA; J: TRBJ2-5; D: NA; V: TRBV5-1; CDR3: CASSIEETQYF; DNA: TGCGCCAGCAGCATAGAAGAGACCCAGTACTTC
size: NA; J: TRBJ2-1; D: NA; V: TRBV27; CDR3: CASSLGWGTRAGAVDNEQFF; DNA: TGTGCCAGCAGTTTAGGGTGGGGGACCCGGGCGGGGGCCGTAGACAATGAGCAGTTCTTC
size: NA; J: TRBJ2-6; D: NA; V: TRBV7-2; CDR3: CASSRGGTGANVLTF; DNA: TGTGCCAGCAGCAGGGGCGGGACCGGGGCCAACGTCCTGACTTTC
size: NA; J: TRBJ2-3; D: TRBD1; V: TRBV23-1; CDR3: CASPTPGQANTDTQYF; DNA: TGCGCCAGCCCGACCCCGGGACAGGCCAACACAGATACGCAGTATTTT
size: NA; J: TRBJ2-7; D: NA; V: TRBV4-1; CDR3: CASSQEPSARSYEQYF; DNA: TGCGCCAGCAGCCAAGAACCCAGCGCCCGCTCCTACGAGCAGTACTTC
size: NA; J: TRBJ2-1; D: NA; V: TRBV18; CDR3: CASSPPYRGASYNEQFF; DNA: TGTGCCAGCTCACCACCGTATCGGGGGGCGTCCTACAATGAGCAGTTCTTC
size: once; J: TRBJ2-5; D: NA; V: TRBV27; CDR3: CASSPPRGAQYF; DNA: TGTGCCAGCAGTCCCCCCAGGGGTGCCCAGTACTTC
size: NA; J: TRBJ2-1; D: TRBD2; V: TRBV9; CDR3: CASSASGLAGAGPYNEQFF; DNA: TGTGCCAGCAGCGCCTCGGGACTAGCGGGAGCGGGGCCATACAATGAGCAGTTCTTC
size: NA; J: TRBJ1-5; D: NA; V: TRBV18; CDR3: CASSPWANSNQPQHF; DNA: TGTGCCAGCTCACCATGGGCGAATAGCAATCAGCCCCAGCATTTT
size: NA; J: TRBJ1-5; D: TRBD1; V: TRBV18; CDR3: CASSLGQGGMSNQPQHF; DNA: TGTGCCAGCTCACTAGGACAGGGAGGGATGAGCAATCAGCCCCAGCATTTT
size: NA; J: TRBJ2-3; D: TRBD2; V: TRBV5-1; CDR3: CASSLSGTSSDTQYF; DNA: TGCGCCAGCAGTTTGAGCGGGACGTCGTCTGATACGCAGTATTTT
size: once; J: TRBJ2-7; D: NA; V: TRBV4-1; CDR3: CASSQVAEVAREQYF; DNA: TGCGCCAGCAGCCAAGTGGCCGAGGTCGCGCGCGAGCAGTACTTC
size: NA; J: TRBJ1-2; D: NA; V: TRBV5-3; CDR3: CARTWTVNYGYTF; DNA: TGTGCCAGAACGTGGACAGTCAACTATGGCTACACCTTC
size: NA; J: TRBJ2-5; D: NA; V: TRBV2; CDR3: CASKSGQETQYF; DNA: TGTGCCAGCAAAAGCGGCCAAGAGACCCAGTACTTC
size: NA; J: TRBJ2-3; D: TRBD1; V: TRBV6-5; CDR3: CASSYSGTGITDTQYF; DNA: TGTGCCAGCAGTTACTCCGGGACAGGCATCACAGATACGCAGTATTTT
size: NA; J: TRBJ2-5; D: TRBD1; V: TRBV5-1; CDR3: CASSLASGGSETQYF; DNA: TGCGCCAGCAGCCTAGCATCAGGGGGCAGCGAGACCCAGTACTTC
size: NA; J: TRBJ2-1; D: TRBD2; V: TRBV6-4; CDR3: CASSAGLAGSDEQFF; DNA: TGTGCCAGCAGCGCGGGACTAGCGGGAAGCGATGAGCAGTTCTTC